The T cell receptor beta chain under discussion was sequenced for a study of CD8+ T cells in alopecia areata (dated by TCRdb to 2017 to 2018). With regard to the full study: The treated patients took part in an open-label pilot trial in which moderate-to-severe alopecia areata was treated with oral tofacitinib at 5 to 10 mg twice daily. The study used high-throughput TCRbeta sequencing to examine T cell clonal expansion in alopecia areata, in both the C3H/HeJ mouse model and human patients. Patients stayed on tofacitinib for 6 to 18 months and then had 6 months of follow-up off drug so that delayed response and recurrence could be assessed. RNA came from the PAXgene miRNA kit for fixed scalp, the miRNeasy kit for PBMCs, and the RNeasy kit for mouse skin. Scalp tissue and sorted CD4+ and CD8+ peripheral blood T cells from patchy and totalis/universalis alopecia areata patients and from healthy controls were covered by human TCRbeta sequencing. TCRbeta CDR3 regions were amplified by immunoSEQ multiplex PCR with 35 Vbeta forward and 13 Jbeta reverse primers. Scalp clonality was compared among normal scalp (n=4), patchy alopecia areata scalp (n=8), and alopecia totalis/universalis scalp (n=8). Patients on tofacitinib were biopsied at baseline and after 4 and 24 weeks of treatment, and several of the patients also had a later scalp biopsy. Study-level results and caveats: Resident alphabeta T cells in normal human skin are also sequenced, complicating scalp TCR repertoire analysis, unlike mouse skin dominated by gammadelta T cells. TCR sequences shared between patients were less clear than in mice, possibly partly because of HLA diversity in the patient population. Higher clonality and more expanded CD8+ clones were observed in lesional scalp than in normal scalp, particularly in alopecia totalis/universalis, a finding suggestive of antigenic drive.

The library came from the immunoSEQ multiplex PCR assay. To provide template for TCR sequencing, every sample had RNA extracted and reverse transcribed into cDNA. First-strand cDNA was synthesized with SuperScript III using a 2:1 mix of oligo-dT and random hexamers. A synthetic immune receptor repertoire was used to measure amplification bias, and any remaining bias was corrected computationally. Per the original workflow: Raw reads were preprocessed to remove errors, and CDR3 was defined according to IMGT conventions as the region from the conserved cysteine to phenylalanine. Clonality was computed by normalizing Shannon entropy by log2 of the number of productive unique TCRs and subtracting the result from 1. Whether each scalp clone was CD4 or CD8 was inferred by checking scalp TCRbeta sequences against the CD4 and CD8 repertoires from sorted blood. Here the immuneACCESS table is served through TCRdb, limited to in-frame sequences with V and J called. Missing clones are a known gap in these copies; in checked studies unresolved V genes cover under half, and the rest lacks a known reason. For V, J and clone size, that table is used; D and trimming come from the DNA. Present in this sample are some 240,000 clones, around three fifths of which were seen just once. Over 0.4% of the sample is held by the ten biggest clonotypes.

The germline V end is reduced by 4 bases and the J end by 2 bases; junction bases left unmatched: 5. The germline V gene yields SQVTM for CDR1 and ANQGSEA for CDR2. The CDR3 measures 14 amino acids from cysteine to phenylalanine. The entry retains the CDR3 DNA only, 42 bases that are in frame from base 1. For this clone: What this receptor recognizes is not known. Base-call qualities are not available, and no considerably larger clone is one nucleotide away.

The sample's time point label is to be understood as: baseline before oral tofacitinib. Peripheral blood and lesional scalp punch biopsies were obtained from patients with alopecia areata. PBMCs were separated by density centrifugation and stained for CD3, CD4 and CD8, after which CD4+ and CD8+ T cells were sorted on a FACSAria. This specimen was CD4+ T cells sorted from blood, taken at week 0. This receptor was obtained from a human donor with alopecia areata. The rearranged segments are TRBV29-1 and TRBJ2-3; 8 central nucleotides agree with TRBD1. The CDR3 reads CSVARQGNTDTQYF. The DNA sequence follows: TGCAGCGTTGCCAGACAGGGGAACACAGATACGCAGTATTTT.